The 9 T cell receptor beta chains given below trace back to one sample, sequenced in a study of blood T cell repertoires in COVID-19. Clones were read by immunoSEQ multiplex PCR, and TCRdb kept only the in-frame ones, dropping some. Of fewer than 300,000 clones in the sample, 65% to 90% were seen once. Sequencing used peripheral blood. All receptors come from an older woman with active or convalescent COVID-19.

V gene TRBV7-9 combines with J gene TRBJ2-7, with D maybe TRBD1 (7 bases). Trimming stripped 1 base from V and 4 bases from J, with 17 bases between. Germline CDR1 is SEHNR and CDR2 is FQNEAQ (reference sequence). The CDR3 length is 16 residues. CDR3 sequence (DNA): TGTGCCAGCAGCTTAGGCGTTGGCAGGGGGGCTTACGAGCAGTACTTC. Translation gives CASSLGVGRGAYEQYF. The full variable domain, in which reference TRBV7-9 and TRBJ2-7 provide the parts outside the CDR3, is DTGVSQNPRHKITKRGQNVTFRCDPISEHNRLYWYRQTLGQGPEFLTYFQNEAQLEKSRLLSDRFSAERPKGSFSTLEIQRTEQGDSAMYLCASSLGVGRGAYEQYFGPGTRLTVT.

V is TRBV5-1 and J is TRBJ1-1; TRBD1 aligns across 8 bases. The germline V gene has CDR1 SGHRS and CDR2 YFSETQ. Trimming removed 2 bases from V and 1 base from J; junction bases left unmatched: 10. The CDR3 is made up of 17 amino acids. Written as DNA, the CDR3 is TGCGCCAGCAGCTTTACCGGGACAGGAAGGAGGAACACTGAAGCTTTCTTT. It translates to CASSFTGTGRRNTEAFF.

The chain uses TRBV9 and TRBJ2-3; a possible D gene is TRBD2 (6 bases). V gave up 10 bases and J gave up 4 bases, with 16 bases separating them. Germline V gene lookup returns CDR1 SGDLS and CDR2 YYNGEE. The CDR3 extends over 13 amino acids. The DNA of the CDR3 is TGTGCCTCCGGGGGTAATCCGCCAGATACGCAGTATTTT. Protein: CASGGNPPDTQYF.

The rearrangement joins TRBV9 to TRBJ2-7; 8 bases are a match to TRBD1. The CDR3 runs 15 residues. CDR1 and CDR2 from the germline V gene are SGDLS and YYNGEE. Losses at the gene ends were 4 bases for V and 5 bases for J; bases not matched to a gene: 11. The CDR3 nucleotides read TGTGCCAGCAGCATCGACAGGGGTGGGAAGCACGAGCAGTACTTC. Its translation is CASSIDRGGKHEQYF.

The chain couples TRBV6-2 or TRBV6-3 to TRBJ2-3; 8 nucleotides align to TRBD1. Germline V gives CDR1 MNHEY, CDR2 SVGEGT. CDR3 length equals 15 residues. V shed 6 bases and J 11 bases; nucleotides not matched to a gene: 16. CDR3 coding DNA: TGTGCCAGCAGCCACCGGGACAGGCCGGGTATGGGGCAGTATTTT. It translates to CASSHRDRPGMGQYF.

The chain links TRBV19 to TRBJ2-4, with D perhaps matching TRBD2 (5 bases). V lost 3 bases to trimming and J lost 6 bases, with 15 bases between them. The germline gives CDR1 LNHDA, CDR2 SQIVND (reference sequence). This CDR3 is built from 15 residues. CDR3 loop: CASSIKSGSINIQYF. The DNA of the CDR3 is TGTGCCAGTAGTATCAAGTCGGGGAGCATAAACATTCAGTACTTC.

This chain links TRBV20-1 with TRBJ2-5, with TRBD2 matching 10 bases. The V gene end was trimmed by 3 bases and the J gene end by 0 bases; junction bases not matched to a gene: 4. This CDR3 contains 15 residues. Germline V gene data show CDR1 as DFQATT and CDR2 as SNEGSKA (reference sequence). CDR3 nucleotides: TGCAGTGCTAGTGGTAGCGGGGGGTACCAAGAGACCCAGTACTTC. Amino acid sequence: CSASGSGGYQETQYF.

This chain joins TRBV6-1 and TRBJ1-2; 8 bases fit TRBD1. V gave up 3 bases and J gave up 5 bases; unmatched junction bases: 2. CDR3 length: 13 residues. The germline V gene has CDR1 MNHNS and CDR2 SASEGT. The CDR3 region has the DNA TGTGCCAGCAGTGAGACAGGGGTATATGGCTACACCTTC. It yields the protein CASSETGVYGYTF.

This clone is a singleton in its sample. This chain joins TRBV21-1 and TRBJ2-7; the DNA was not compared with TRBD1, the D call given in the table. TRBV21-1 is shown as a pseudogene. The CDR3 runs to 17 residues. The CDR3 DNA follows: TGTGCCAGCATCCTTAATTCCGGGGACAGGGACGACTACGAGCAGTACTTC. The encoded protein is CASILNSGDRDDYEQYF.